The source of this T cell receptor (beta chain) is a study of blood T cell repertoires in COVID-19. This clone occurred a few times. Other nucleotide sequences from this sample produce the same CDR3. Participants had their cohort set by participant-reported clinical history. In germline, CDR1 is SQVTM, CDR2 ANQGSEA. V was shortened by 5 bases and J by 8 bases, with 12 bases between the two germline ends. The CDR3 spans 11 residues. Source study methods: Scientists estimated how many nucleated cells there were by amplifying reference gene primers. Here immunoSEQ multiplex PCR was the method, and the copy in TCRdb shows in-frame clones only, minus some. That table furnishes V, J and clone size, whereas the DNA furnished D and trimming. Of some 300,000 clones listed, approximately 89% are singletons.

The TCR was taken from a woman between 25 and 40 years old who had recovered from COVID-19. The V gene is TRBV29-1, the J gene TRBJ1-2; D may be TRBD1 (6 bases). Sequencing was carried out using PBMCs or T cells enriched from blood (not recorded which). The CDR3 DNA reads TGCAGCGTTCAAGGGGGAGGGGGCTACACCTTC. Translation: CSVQGGGGYTF.